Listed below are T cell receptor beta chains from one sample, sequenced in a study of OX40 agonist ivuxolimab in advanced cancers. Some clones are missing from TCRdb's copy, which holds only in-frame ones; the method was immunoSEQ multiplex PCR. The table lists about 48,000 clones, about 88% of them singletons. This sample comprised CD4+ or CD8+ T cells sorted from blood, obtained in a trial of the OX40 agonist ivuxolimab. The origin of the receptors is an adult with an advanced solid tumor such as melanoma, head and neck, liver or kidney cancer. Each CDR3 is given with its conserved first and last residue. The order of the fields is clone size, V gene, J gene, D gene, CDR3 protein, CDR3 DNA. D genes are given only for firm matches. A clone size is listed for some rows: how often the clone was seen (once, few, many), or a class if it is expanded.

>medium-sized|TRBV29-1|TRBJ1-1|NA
CSVVAGAGDTEAFF
TGCAGCGTTGTGGCAGGGGCCGGGGACACTGAAGCTTTCTTT
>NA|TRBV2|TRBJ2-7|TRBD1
CASRDRASHEQYF
TGTGCCAGCAGAGACAGGGCATCCCACGAGCAGTACTTC
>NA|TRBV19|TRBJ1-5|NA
CASSRRDSNQPQHF
TGTGCCAGTAGTCGACGCGATAGCAATCAGCCCCAGCATTTT
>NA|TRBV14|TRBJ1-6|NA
CASSHLHLRGHSYNSPLHF
TGTGCCAGCAGCCACCTTCATCTGCGGGGCCACTCCTATAATTCACCCCTCCACTTT
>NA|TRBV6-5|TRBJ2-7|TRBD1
CASKNDRAGHEQYF
TGTGCCAGCAAAAACGACAGGGCGGGCCACGAGCAGTACTTC
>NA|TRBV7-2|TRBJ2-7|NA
CASSLGRGVSYEQYF
TGTGCCAGCAGCTTAGGGAGGGGGGTCTCCTACGAGCAGTACTTC
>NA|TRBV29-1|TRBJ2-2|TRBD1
CSVVTGGNTGELFF
TGCAGCGTTGTGACAGGGGGTAACACCGGGGAGCTGTTTTTT
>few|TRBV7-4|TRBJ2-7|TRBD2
CASSLYRGLAGAYEQYF
TGTGCCAGCAGCTTATATAGGGGACTAGCGGGGGCCTACGAGCAGTACTTC
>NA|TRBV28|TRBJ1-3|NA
CASSLTPNTIYF
TGTGCCAGCAGTTTGACACCAAACACCATATATTTT
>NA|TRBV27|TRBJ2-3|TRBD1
CASSTPPGQKTYTDTQYF
TGTGCCAGCAGTACCCCGCCGGGACAGAAGACTTACACAGATACGCAGTATTTT
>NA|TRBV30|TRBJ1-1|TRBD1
CAWAPLTGANTEAFF
TGTGCCTGGGCTCCCTTAACAGGGGCGAACACTGAAGCTTTCTTT
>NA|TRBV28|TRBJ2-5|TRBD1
CASSFQLTLDRVEETQYF
TGTGCCAGCAGTTTCCAACTTACCTTAGACAGGGTGGAAGAGACCCAGTACTTC
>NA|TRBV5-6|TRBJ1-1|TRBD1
CASSLPDSTGEGTEAFF
TGTGCCAGCAGCTTGCCAGATTCGACAGGGGAAGGGACTGAAGCTTTCTTT
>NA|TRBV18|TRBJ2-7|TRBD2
CASSALAGASSYEQYF
TGTGCCAGCTCAGCCCTAGCGGGGGCTAGCTCCTACGAGCAGTACTTC
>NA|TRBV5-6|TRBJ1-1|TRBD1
CASSFLGQATPQAFF
TGTGCCAGCAGCTTTTTGGGACAGGCGACGCCGCAAGCTTTCTTT
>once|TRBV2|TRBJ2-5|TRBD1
CASRATGVGETQYF
TGTGCCAGCAGGGCCACAGGGGTAGGGGAGACCCAGTACTTC
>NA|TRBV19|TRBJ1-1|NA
CASSINRNTEAFF
TGTGCCAGTAGTATTAACCGGAACACTGAAGCTTTCTTT
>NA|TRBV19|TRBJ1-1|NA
CASSLARRGTEAFF
TGTGCCAGTAGTCTCGCCAGGCGAGGAACTGAAGCTTTCTTT
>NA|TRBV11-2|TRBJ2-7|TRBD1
CASSLGTGVGEQYF
TGTGCCAGCAGCTTAGGGACAGGGGTAGGCGAGCAGTACTTC
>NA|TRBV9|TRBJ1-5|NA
CASSVDSSNQPQHF
TGTGCCAGCAGCGTTGACAGCAGCAATCAGCCCCAGCATTTT
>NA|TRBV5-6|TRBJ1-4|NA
CASSFPTSTSELFF
TGTGCCAGCAGCTTTCCCACCTCGACTTCGGAACTGTTTTTT